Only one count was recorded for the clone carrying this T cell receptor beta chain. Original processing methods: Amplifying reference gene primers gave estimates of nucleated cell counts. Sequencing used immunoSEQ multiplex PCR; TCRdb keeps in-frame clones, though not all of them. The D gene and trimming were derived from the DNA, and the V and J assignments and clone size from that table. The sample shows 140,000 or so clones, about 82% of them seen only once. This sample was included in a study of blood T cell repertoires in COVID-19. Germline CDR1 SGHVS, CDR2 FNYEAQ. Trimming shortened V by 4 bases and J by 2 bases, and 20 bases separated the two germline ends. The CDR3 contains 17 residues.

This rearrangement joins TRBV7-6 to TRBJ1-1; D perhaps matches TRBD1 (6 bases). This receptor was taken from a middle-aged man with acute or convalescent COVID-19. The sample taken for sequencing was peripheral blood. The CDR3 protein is CASSSVFGGPSNTEAFF. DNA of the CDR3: TGTGCCAGCAGCTCGGTTTTCGGGGGGCCTTCTAACACTGAAGCTTTCTTT.